This section outlines one T cell receptor beta chain sequence together with its context. V was shortened by 0 bases and J by 6 bases, with 14 bases between the two germline ends. This CDR3 contains 15 residues. Germline V lookup: CDR1 SGHDN, CDR2 FVKESK. Measured with immunoSEQ multiplex PCR; TCRdb has only the in-frame clones, and not every one. The profile shows 100,000 to 120,000 clones, 85% to 95% of them singletons. This sample was taken from a study of T cells after somatic rescue of genetic block. The sequenced material came from peripheral blood mononuclear cells (PBMCs). This rearrangement joins TRBV14 to TRBJ1-1; D is perhaps TRBD1 (5 bases). The receptor was isolated from a woman younger than 30. The DNA of the CDR3 is TGTGCCAGCAGCCAAGATCCAACAGGTACGGCTGAAGCTTTCTTT. This sequence encodes CASSQDPTGTAEAFF.